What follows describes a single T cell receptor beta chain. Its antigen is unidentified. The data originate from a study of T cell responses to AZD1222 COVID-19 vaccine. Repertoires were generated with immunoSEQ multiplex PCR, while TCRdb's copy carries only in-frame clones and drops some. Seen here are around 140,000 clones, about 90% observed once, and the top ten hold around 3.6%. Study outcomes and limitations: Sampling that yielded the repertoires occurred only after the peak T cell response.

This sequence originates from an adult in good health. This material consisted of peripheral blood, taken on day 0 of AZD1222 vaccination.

CDR3: CASSLLTGQGVFF. The CDR3 DNA sequence: TGTGCCAGCAGCCTTCTGACGGGACAGGGTGTTTTCTTT. The rearrangement links TRBV3-1 (or the pseudogene TRBV3-2) to TRBJ1-1; 9 bases match TRBD1. J was trimmed by 13 bases and V by 4 bases; bases with no gene match: 10. The CDR3 is 13 amino acids. CDR1 is LGHDT, CDR2 YNNKEL, per germline (reference sequence).